This TCR beta chain was identified during a study of blood T cell repertoires in COVID-19. Study-wide background: Samples came from the United States, Italy and Spain, spanning acute and convalescent COVID-19. T cells, B-cell-depleted T cells, or PBMCs provided the cDNA or gDNA that served as material.

As handled by the study authors: Amplification with reference gene primers provided the estimates of nucleated cell counts. The assay was immunoSEQ multiplex PCR, and TCRdb's table has in-frame clones only and misses some. The V and J calls and clone size are taken from that table; D and trimming were inferred from the DNA. The sample comprises 200,000 to 300,000 clones, around four fifths of which are singletons, and around an eighth rests with the top ten. Trimming at V came to 7 bases and at J to 6 bases, leaving 5 bases not matched to a gene. The CDR3 spans 14 residues. CDR1 ENHRY and CDR2 SYGVKD come from the germline V gene.

Sequences were obtained from peripheral blood. The chain has TRBV10-3 and TRBJ1-6; 8 bases match TRBD1. The TCR originated in an older woman with active or convalescent COVID-19. The CDR3 spells CAIKDREGNSPLHF. For the CDR3, the DNA is TGTGCCATCAAGGACAGGGAAGGTAATTCACCCCTCCACTTT.